This T cell receptor (beta chain) came from a study of T cells in Graves' hyperthyroidism and ophthalmopathy (dated by TCRdb to between 2017 and 2020). Context from the whole study: TCR V-J signatures able to tell the groups apart were searched for in a discovery cohort of some 100 patients, of whom over 40 had Graves' ophthalmopathy and around 58 had stable Graves' hyperthyroidism. An independent validation cohort of about 20 hyperthyroidism patients and about 16 patients who later progressed to ophthalmopathy tested prospective prediction of ophthalmopathy. The roughly 90 discovery patients were divided at random into training and test sets in a 7:3 ratio. The study also compared thyroid tissue and blood T-cell repertoires from a handful of Graves' hyperthyroidism patients. After sampling, hyperthyroidism patients received methimazole starting at 30 mg daily, and ophthalmopathy patients received high-dose intravenous methylprednisolone. The paper reports TCR Vbeta CDR3 sequencing of approximately 140 peripheral blood samples: fewer than 50 ophthalmopathy, approximately 74 hyperthyroidism and approximately 17 progressor patients. Summary of the overall study and its limitations: In cross-validation, a model built on a 13 V-J signature told ophthalmopathy apart from stable hyperthyroidism with 85% to 90% sensitivity and about 81% specificity, and in testing the same model reached 80%/75%. During validation, the model predicted progression to ophthalmopathy a median of about 6.3 months ahead of onset, with around 71% sensitivity and 72.22% specificity. No statistical method was used to set the sample size in advance, and investigators knew the group allocation. Blood samples also contained most of the expanded thyroid clonotypes (frequency above 0.001), which suggests that blood repertoires may reflect thyroid immune responses.

The CDR1 and CDR2 encoded by the germline V gene are MNHEY and SVGAGI. The CDR3 goes from the cysteine to the phenylalanine over 13 residues. The kept DNA is CDR3 alone, 39 bases in frame from the first base. This clonotype was seen only once. The antigen it recognizes is unknown. A junction end diverges from the germline sequence, so it may reflect a read error. The TCR beta CDR3 regions were amplified from the RNA transcripts. For the first round of RT-PCR on the TCR CDR3, the HTBI primer set was used together with the Qiagen OneStep RT-PCR kit. A second multiplex PCR round built the libraries, followed by size selection and purification. Paired-end sequencing of the libraries was performed with 100 bp reads on an Illumina HiSeq2000. Turning to the authors' computational methods: SOAPnuke was used to process the raw data, removing reads that contained adapters or uncalled bases, had a mean Phred below 15, or lacked an exact match to the constant primer or identifier. High-quality paired reads were merged using COPE v1.2.5, and each unique nucleotide sequence was defined as a clonotype. Clonotypes were aligned to IMGT TRBV, TRBD and TRBJ reference segments using MiTCR v1.1. Analysis was restricted to V-J combinations with a frequency above 0.0001, which covered roughly 99% of repertoires. A TCS score was defined as the ratio between F50 (clonal expansion) and ExV (chaos), using BLOSUM62-based TCRdist between CDR3 peptides within each V-J. Welch's t-statistics and random forest reduced several hundred V-J features to around 14, which were used in a naive Bayes classifier (R e1071). Thyroid-blood repertoire similarity was quantified with the Morisita-Horn index. TCRdb reprocessed the public reads (quality trimming at Q25 with fastp, clone calling with MiXCR) and kept in-frame beta chains. Entries that share a CDR3 protein sequence are merged under the most common genes and DNA. These V and J calls rely on TCRdb rather than the paper's analysis. Present in this sample are 660,000 or so distinct CDR3 sequences, about 45% of which were seen just once. Less than 9.5% of the sample goes to the ten largest clones.

Exclusion was applied to patients with uncontrolled infections, other autoimmune diseases, pregnancy or lactation. Clinical symptoms, serum thyroxine and TRAb, thyroid ultrasound, and orbital computed tomography formed the basis for the diagnoses. Total RNA was extracted with Trizol reagent, and quality was checked on an Agilent 2100 Bioanalyzer. This TCR came from an adult man with Graves' disease, either hyperthyroidism or ophthalmopathy (not recorded which). The chain was built from TRBV6-5 and TRBJ2-7; possibly the D gene is TRBD1, per 6 matching bases. Material for sequencing was peripheral blood or thyroid tissue (not recorded which). The DNA sequence is TGTGCCATCAGTTACCCTGGACAGCGCGAGCAGTACTTC. The resulting protein is CAISYPGQREQYF.